The 28 T cell receptor beta chains reported below all come from one sample, sequenced in a study of molecular identifiers for immune sequencing clone quantification. TCRdb independently ran MiXCR on the PCR reads; one entry per CDR3 protein. The repertoire has about 640,000 distinct CDR3 sequences, 15% to 20% of them found once; the top ten carry 0.85%. Material for sequencing was naive CD8+ T cells from blood, with Jurkat cell RNA spiked in. Subset denoted: FACS-sorted CD8+CD4-CCR7+CD45RA+ naive T cells. Receptors were obtained from a human donor in good health. Some libraries in this study had Jurkat cell RNA spiked in.

This clonotype showed up just a few times. The chain links TRBV18 to TRBJ1-1; tentatively, D is TRBD1 (6 bases). Trimming removed 6 bases at V and 5 bases at J, with 22 bases between. CDR1 is KGHSH, CDR2 LQKENI, per germline. The CDR3 extends over 16 amino acids. CDR3 DNA: TGTGCCAGCTCTCCCGGGGGGGGGCTGGATAGAACTGAAGCTTTCTTT. Amino acid sequence: CASSPGGGLDRTEAFF.

There are many counts of this clonotype. The CDR3 DNA reads TGTGCCAGCAGCTGGGGTGGGGGCATTAGCTCCTACGAGCAGTACTTC. Translated: CASSWGGGISSYEQYF. J is TRBJ2-7 and V is TRBV7-6; perhaps TRBD1 as D (6 bases). V was cut by 4 bases and J by 0 bases, with 16 bases left in between. CDR1 is SGHVS and CDR2 is FNYEAQ in the germline V gene. The CDR3 covers 16 residues.

Comment on this clonotype: This may stem from a read error, because a much larger clone lies one nucleotide away. The rearrangement uses TRBV21-1 and TRBJ1-1; TRBD1 reflects the table's D call only, with no check against the DNA. TRBV21-1 is flagged as a pseudogene. This CDR3 is built from 15 residues. The CDR3 DNA is TGTGACAGCAGCAAAGGTCAGGGAACGGGCACTGAAGCTTTCTTT. Translated: CDSSKGQGTGTEAFF.

This clonotype appeared many times. The rearrangement joins TRBV10-3 to TRBJ1-2; D is uncertain. V lost 3 bases and J lost 5, with 16 bases in between. The CDR3 is 15 amino acids. Germline values: CDR1 ENHRY, CDR2 SYGVKD. CDR3 DNA sequence: TGTGCCATCAGTGAATCATTAACAGACGTATATGGCTACACCTTC. Amino acids: CAISESLTDVYGYTF.

This clonotype came up a few times. The chain carries TRBV3-1 and TRBJ2-7; D is uncertain. Trimming stripped 1 base from V and 0 bases from J, with 10 bases between. Germline CDR1 and CDR2: LGHDT and YNNKEL (reference sequence). The CDR3 is 15 residues long. Here the CDR3 DNA reads TGTGCCAGCAGCCAAGGGACGGTCCCCTCCTACGAGCAGTACTTC. Protein sequence: CASSQGTVPSYEQYF.

About this clonotype itself: Sequence at one end of the junction differs from germline and may be a read error. The chain couples TRBV7-6 to TRBJ2-6; 11 bases agree with TRBD1. Germline CDR1 and CDR2: SGHVS and FNYEAQ. The CDR3 has 16 amino acids. CDR3 sequence: CASSLLGQGGGNALTF. As DNA, the CDR3 is TGTGCCAGCAGCCTACTGGGACAGGGGGGAGGCAACGCCCTGACTTTC. The whole variable domain, filled in from reference TRBV7-6 and TRBJ2-6, reads GAGVSQSPRYKVTKRGQDVALRCDPISGHVSLYWYRQALGQGPEFLTYFNYEAQQDKSGLPNDRFSAERPEGSISTLTIQRTEQRDSAMYRCASSLLGQGGGNALTFGAGSRLTVL.

Concerning this clonotype itself: This may be a read error, as it is one base from a much larger clone. The chain combines TRBV9 with TRBJ2-2, with D possibly being TRBD2 (5 bases). The V end lost 5 bases, the J end lost 3 bases, and 5 bases lay between the germline ends. Germline lookup yields CDR1 SGDLS and CDR2 YYNGEE. This CDR3 is 12 amino acids long. This CDR3 reads CASRRDTGELFF. CDR3 nucleotides: TGTGCCAGCAGGAGGGACACCGGGGAGCTGTTTTTT.

This clonotype has ten or more counts. The chain carries TRBV6-2 or TRBV6-3 and TRBJ1-4, with D unclear. V lost 2 bases to trimming and J lost 7 bases, with 11 bases between them. Germline V lookup: CDR1 MNHEY, CDR2 SVGEGT. This CDR3 has 14 residues. CDR3 DNA: TGTGCCAGCAGTTACCTGTCGGTCGGTGAAAAACTGTTTTTT. This translates into CASSYLSVGEKLFF.

In the case of this clonotype: A far larger clone is one nucleotide away, so this likely arose from a read error. V gene TRBV29-1 combines with J gene TRBJ2-7; weak D call: TRBD1 (5 bases). The CDR3 runs 11 residues. Germline V gene sequence: CDR1 SQVTM, CDR2 ANQGSEA. The CDR3 nucleotides read TGCAGCGTGCGTGACAGCTACGGGCAGTACTTC. Amino acids: CSVRDSYGQYF.

The chain joins TRBV19 to TRBJ2-6; maybe TRBD1 (5 bases). Trimming took off 4 bases at V and 0 bases at J, with 13 bases between the two ends. Germline V gene data show CDR1 as LNHDA and CDR2 as SQIVND (reference sequence). The CDR3 sequence is 17 residues long. CDR3 bases: TGTGCCAGTAGTAATCCAGGGTCCCCCTCTGGGGCCAACGTCCTGACTTTC. Translating gives CASSNPGSPSGANVLTF.

About this clonotype itself: This may arise from a read error, as a much more abundant clone is one base away. The chain joins TRBV14 to TRBJ1-1, with a possible D match to TRBD1 (5 bases). The CDR3 consists of 13 residues. V shed 4 bases and J shed 4 bases, with 10 bases lying between them. The germline CDR1 and CDR2 sequences are SGHDN and FVKESK. CDR3 sequence (DNA): TGTGCCAGCAGCCGAAGACAGCGCACTGAAGCTTTCTTT. Its translation: CASSRRQRTEAFF.

This clonotype was seen more than once but under ten times. The genes are TRBV27 and TRBJ2-3; TRBD2 agrees at 7 bases. The length of the CDR3 is 18 residues. Germline V gives CDR1 MNHEY, CDR2 SMNVEV (reference sequence). Losses at the gene ends were 1 base for V and 3 bases for J; bases not matched to a gene: 13. The CDR3, as DNA: TGTGCCAGCAGTTTATGTTCCCCCTCCGGGAGGCGGACAGATACGCAGTATTTT. Translation gives CASSLCSPSGRRTDTQYF.

This clonotype has at least ten counts. V usage is TRBV4-3 and J usage is TRBJ2-2; D is unresolved. The CDR3 loop spans 14 amino acids. V was trimmed by 3 bases and J by 1 base, leaving 6 bases between them. Germline CDR1 and CDR2: LGHNA and YSLEER. CDR3 loop: CASSQAMNTGELFF. The CDR3 DNA is TGCGCCAGCAGCCAGGCCATGAACACCGGGGAGCTGTTTTTT.

In its sample, this clonotype was seen many times. The chain combines TRBV9 with TRBJ1-1; no clear D gene. Trimming shortened V by 4 bases and J by 1 base, and 8 bases separated the two germline ends. This CDR3 is built from 13 residues. Germline V gene lookup returns CDR1 SGDLS and CDR2 YYNGEE. CDR3: CASSYDANTEAFF. The CDR3 DNA is TGTGCCAGCAGCTATGACGCGAACACTGAAGCTTTCTTT.

About this clonotype: Relative to the germline gene, one junction end is altered; a read error may explain this. This chain uses TRBV6-6 with TRBJ2-7; D is perhaps TRBD2 (5 bases). Germline CDR1 and CDR2: MNHNY and SVGAGI (reference sequence). This CDR3 has 13 amino acids. The CDR3 protein is CASSYSPDYERYF. The CDR3 bases are TGTGCCAGCAGTTATAGCCCAGACTACGAGCGGTACTTC.

This clonotype has a count of ten or more. The genes are TRBV7-2 and TRBJ2-1; D remains unclear. Germline V CDR1 and CDR2: SGHTA, FQGNSA. The CDR3 runs to 12 residues. The germline V and J ends were trimmed by 5 bases and 7 bases, with 9 bases remaining between them. The CDR3 DNA follows: TGTGCCAGCAGCCGGTTGGGAAATGAGCAGTTCTTC. Amino acid sequence: CASSRLGNEQFF.

This clonotype has just a few counts. V gene TRBV4-1 combines with J gene TRBJ1-3; 7 bases line up with TRBD1. This CDR3 region has 16 residues. V shed 1 base and J 1 base; nucleotides not matched to a gene: 4. CDR1 MGHRA and CDR2 YSYEKL come from the germline V gene. The CDR3 loop reads CASSQALTGSGNTIYF. The CDR3 nucleotides are TGCGCCAGCAGCCAAGCCCTGACAGGGTCTGGAAACACCATATATTTT.

This clonotype occurred many times. The chain employs TRBV4-1 and TRBJ1-5, with unresolved D. Germline CDR1 reads MGHRA; CDR2 reads YSYEKL. The CDR3 covers 15 residues. V gave up 0 bases and J gave up 7 bases, with 13 bases separating them. CDR3 sequence: CASSQDSAAGQPQHF. The CDR3 nucleotides read TGCGCCAGCAGCCAAGATAGTGCAGCGGGACAGCCCCAGCATTTT.

This clonotype came up many times. J is TRBJ1-6 and V is TRBV30, with D unresolved. V was cut by 2 bases and J by 2 bases, with 10 bases left in between. The germline CDR1 and CDR2 sequences are GTSNPN and SVGIG (reference sequence). CDR3 size: 15 residues. The CDR3 is CAWSPLTAYNSPLHF. DNA of the CDR3: TGTGCCTGGAGTCCTCTGACGGCCTATAATTCACCCCTCCACTTT.

The chain joins TRBV11-2 to TRBJ2-1; TRBD2 matches 9 bases. The CDR3 has 16 residues. The germline V gene encodes CDR1 SGHAT and CDR2 FQNNGV. Trimming removed 5 bases from V and 0 bases from J; junction bases left unmatched: 5. CDR3 loop: CASSLLAGVSYNEQFF. The CDR3 nucleotides read TGTGCCAGCAGCCTTTTAGCGGGGGTCTCCTACAATGAGCAGTTCTTC.

This clonotype was observed many times. The rearrangement joins TRBV19 to TRBJ2-7; 9 positions match TRBD1. Germline V lookup: CDR1 LNHDA, CDR2 SQIVND (reference sequence). V was pared by 5 bases and J by 1 base, with 6 bases of the junction left unmatched. The CDR3 totals 15 residues. The CDR3 loop reads CASSVHGTGSYEQYF. CDR3 in DNA: TGTGCCAGTAGTGTACACGGGACAGGGTCCTACGAGCAGTACTTC.

This clonotype occurred a few times. J is TRBJ2-1 and V is TRBV7-6; no definite D call. Trimming left V 5 bases short and J 5 bases short, with 7 bases between. CDR3 length equals 12 residues. Germline values: CDR1 SGHVS, CDR2 FNYEAQ. The CDR3 region has the DNA TGTGCCAGCAGCAATAACAACAATGAGCAGTTCTTC. Translation gives CASSNNNNEQFF.

This clonotype was seen many times. This chain uses TRBV9 with TRBJ2-7, with D perhaps assigned TRBD1 or TRBD2 (5 bases each). The CDR3 covers 15 residues. Germline CDR1 and CDR2: SGDLS and YYNGEE. Trimming cost V 3 bases and J 3 bases, with 16 bases left between them. Written as DNA, the CDR3 is TGTGCCAGCAGCGCGGGGCCCGACAGAAGCTACGAGCAGTACTTC. Translating gives CASSAGPDRSYEQYF.

In regard to this clonotype: This sequence may be a read error, since a much larger clone differs from it by one base. The V and J genes are TRBV20-1 and TRBJ2-3; 7 nucleotides align to TRBD1. This CDR3 is built from 18 residues. The V gene's germline CDR1 is DFQATT and CDR2 SNEGSKA (reference sequence). The CDR3 DNA is TGCAGTGTTAGAGATCTCGTCCCCCGACAGGGATCCACAGATACGCAGTATTTT. Protein product: CSVRDLVPRQGSTDTQYF.

A remark on this clonotype: This sequence may be a read error, since a much larger clone differs from it by one base. The V call is TRBV5-3, the J call TRBJ2-3; the match to TRBD2 covers 10 bases. TRBV5-3 is an ORF, and what it does is uncertain. The CDR3 covers 14 residues. The CDR3 is CASSYGTSETAQYF. CDR3 in DNA: TGTGCCAGCAGCTACGGGACTAGCGAGACGGCGCAGTATTTT.

Many counts were recorded for this clonotype. V gene TRBV5-6 combines with J gene TRBJ2-3; 7 positions match TRBD2. The CDR3 runs to 15 residues. V shed 4 bases, J shed 5 bases, and the junction held 10 bases outside the gene matches. Germline V lookup: CDR1 SGHDT, CDR2 YYEEEE. DNA of the CDR3: TGTGCCAGCAGCCTCACGGCGGGAGATGGAGATACGCAGTATTTT. Amino acids: CASSLTAGDGDTQYF.

As concerns this clonotype: Relative to the germline gene, one junction end is altered; a read error may explain this. This sequence joins TRBV27 and TRBJ1-2, with TRBD1 matching over 7 bases. Germline CDR1 is MNHEY and CDR2 is SMNVEV (reference sequence). CDR3 length: 12 amino acids. The CDR3 spells CASSLQRTGLIF. The CDR3 DNA reads as TGTGCCAGCAGTTTACAGCGGACAGGCCTCATTTTC.

Comments on this clonotype: Compared with germline, one end of the junction differs, possibly owing to a read error. This chain uses TRBV5-6 with TRBJ2-7; D tentatively reads TRBD1 or TRBD2 (5 bases each). Germline V gene data show CDR1 as SGHDT and CDR2 as YYEEEE. CDR3 size: 13 residues. In nucleotides, the CDR3 is TGCGCCAGCAGCTTGGGGGATGGGGACGAGCAGCACTTC. It specifies CASSLGDGDEQHF.